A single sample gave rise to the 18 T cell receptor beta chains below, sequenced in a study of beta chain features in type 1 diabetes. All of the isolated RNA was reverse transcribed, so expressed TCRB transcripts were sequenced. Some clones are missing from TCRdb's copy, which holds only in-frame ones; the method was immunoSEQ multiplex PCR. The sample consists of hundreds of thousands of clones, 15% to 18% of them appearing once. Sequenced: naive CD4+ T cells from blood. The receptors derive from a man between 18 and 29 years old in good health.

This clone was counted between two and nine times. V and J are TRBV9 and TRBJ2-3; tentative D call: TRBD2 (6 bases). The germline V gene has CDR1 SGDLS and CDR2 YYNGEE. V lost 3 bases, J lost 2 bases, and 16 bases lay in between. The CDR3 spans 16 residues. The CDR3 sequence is CASSAFQRASTDTQYF. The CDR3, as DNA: TGTGCCAGCAGCGCATTCCAGCGGGCGTCCACAGATACGCAGTATTTT.

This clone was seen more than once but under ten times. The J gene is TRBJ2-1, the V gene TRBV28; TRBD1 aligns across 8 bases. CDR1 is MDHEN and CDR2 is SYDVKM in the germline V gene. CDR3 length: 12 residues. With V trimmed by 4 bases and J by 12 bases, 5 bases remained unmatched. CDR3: CASSSQGARQFF. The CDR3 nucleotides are TGTGCCAGCAGTTCTCAGGGGGCGCGGCAGTTCTTC. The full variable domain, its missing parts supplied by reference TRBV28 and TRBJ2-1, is DVKVTQSSRYLVKRTGEKVFLECVQDMDHENMFWYRQDPGLGLRLIYFSYDVKMKEKGDIPEGYSVSREKKERFSLILESASTNQTSMYLCASSSQGARQFFGPGTRLTVL.

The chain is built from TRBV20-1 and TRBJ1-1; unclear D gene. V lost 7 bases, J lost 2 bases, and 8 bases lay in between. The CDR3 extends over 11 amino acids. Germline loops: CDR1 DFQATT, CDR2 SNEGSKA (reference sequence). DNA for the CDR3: TGCAGTGTGTTCCGCAACACTGAAGCTTTCTTT. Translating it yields CSVFRNTEAFF.

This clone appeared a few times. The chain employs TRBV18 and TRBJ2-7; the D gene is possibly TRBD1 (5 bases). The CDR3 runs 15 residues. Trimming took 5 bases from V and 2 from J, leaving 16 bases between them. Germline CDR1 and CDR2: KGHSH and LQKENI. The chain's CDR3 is CASSSVGQGTYEQYF. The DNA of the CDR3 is TGTGCCAGCTCATCTGTAGGGCAGGGAACCTACGAGCAGTACTTC.

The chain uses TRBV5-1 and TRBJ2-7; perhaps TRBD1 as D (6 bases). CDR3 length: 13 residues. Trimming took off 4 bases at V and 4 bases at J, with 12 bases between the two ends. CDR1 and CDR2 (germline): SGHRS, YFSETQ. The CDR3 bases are TGCGCCAGCAGCATAAACAGGGAATACGAGCAGTACTTC. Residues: CASSINREYEQYF. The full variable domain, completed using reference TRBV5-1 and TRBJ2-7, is KAGVTQTPRYLIKTRGQQVTLSCSPISGHRSVSWYQQTPGQGLQFLFEYFSETQRNKGNFPGRFSGRQFSNSRSEMNVSTLELGDSALYLCASSINREYEQYFGPGTRLTVT.

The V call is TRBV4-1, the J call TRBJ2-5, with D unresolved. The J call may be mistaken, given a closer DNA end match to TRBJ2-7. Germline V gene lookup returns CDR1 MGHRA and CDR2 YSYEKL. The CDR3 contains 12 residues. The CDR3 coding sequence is TGCGCCAGCAGCCAAGACAGGTACGAGCAGTACTTC. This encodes CASSQDRYEQYF.

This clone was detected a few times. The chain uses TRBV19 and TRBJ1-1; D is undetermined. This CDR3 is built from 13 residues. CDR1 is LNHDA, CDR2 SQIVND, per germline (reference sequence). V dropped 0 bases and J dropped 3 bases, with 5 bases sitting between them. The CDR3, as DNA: TGTGCCAGTAGTATAGAGAGATACACTGAAGCTTTCTTT. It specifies CASSIERYTEAFF.

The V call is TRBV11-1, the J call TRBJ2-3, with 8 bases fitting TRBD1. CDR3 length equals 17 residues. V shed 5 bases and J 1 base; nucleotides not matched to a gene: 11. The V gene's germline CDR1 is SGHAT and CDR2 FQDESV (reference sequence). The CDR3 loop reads CASSHWTGKRGTDTQYF. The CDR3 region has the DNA TGTGCCAGCAGCCACTGGACAGGGAAGAGGGGCACAGATACGCAGTATTTT.

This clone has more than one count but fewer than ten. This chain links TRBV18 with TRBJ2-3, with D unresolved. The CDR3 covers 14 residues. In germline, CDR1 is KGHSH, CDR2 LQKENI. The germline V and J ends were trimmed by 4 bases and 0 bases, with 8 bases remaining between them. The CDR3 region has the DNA TGTGCCAGCTCACTTCTAGAAAGCACAGATACGCAGTATTTT. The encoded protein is CASSLLESTDTQYF.

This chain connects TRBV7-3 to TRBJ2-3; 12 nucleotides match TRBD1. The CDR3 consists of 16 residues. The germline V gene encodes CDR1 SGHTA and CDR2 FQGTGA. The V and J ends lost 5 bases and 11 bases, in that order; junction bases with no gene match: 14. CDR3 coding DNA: TGTGCCAGCAGCCGAGCCGGGACAGGGGGCAGTTCAGAGCAGTATTTT. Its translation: CASSRAGTGGSSEQYF.

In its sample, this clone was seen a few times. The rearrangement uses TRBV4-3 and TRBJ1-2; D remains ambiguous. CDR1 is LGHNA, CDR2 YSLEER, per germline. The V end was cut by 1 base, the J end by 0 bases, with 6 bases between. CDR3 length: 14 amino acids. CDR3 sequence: CASSQVTANYGYTF. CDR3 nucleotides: TGCGCCAGCAGCCAAGTTACTGCTAACTATGGCTACACCTTC.

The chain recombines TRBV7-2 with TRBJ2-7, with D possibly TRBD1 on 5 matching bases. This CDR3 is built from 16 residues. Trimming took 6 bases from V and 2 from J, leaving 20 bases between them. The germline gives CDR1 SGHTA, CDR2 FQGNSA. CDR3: CASRTHVRQLAYEQYF. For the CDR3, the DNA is TGTGCCAGCAGGACCCATGTAAGACAGTTAGCCTACGAGCAGTACTTC.

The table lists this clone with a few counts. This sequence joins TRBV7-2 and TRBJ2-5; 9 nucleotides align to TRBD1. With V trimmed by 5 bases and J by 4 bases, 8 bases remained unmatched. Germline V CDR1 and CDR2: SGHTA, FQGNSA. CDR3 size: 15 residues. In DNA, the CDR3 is TGTGCCAGCAGCCCCTCCGGACAGGGGACAGAGACCCAGTACTTC. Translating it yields CASSPSGQGTETQYF.

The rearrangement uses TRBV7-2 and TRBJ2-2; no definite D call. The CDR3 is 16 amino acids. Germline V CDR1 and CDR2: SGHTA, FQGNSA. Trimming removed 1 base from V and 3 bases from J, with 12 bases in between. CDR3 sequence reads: CASSLVRTPDTGELFF. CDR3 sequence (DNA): TGTGCCAGCAGCTTAGTTCGAACCCCCGACACCGGGGAGCTGTTTTTT. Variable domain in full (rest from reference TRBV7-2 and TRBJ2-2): GAGVSQSPSNKVTEKGKDVELRCDPISGHTALYWYRQSLGQGLEFLIYFQGNSAPDKSGLPSDRFSAERTGGSVSTLTIQRTQQEDSAVYLCASSLVRTPDTGELFFGEGSRLTVL.

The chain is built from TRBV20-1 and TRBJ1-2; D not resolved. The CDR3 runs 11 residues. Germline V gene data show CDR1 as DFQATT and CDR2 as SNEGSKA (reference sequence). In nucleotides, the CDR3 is TGCATCTTGGCGGCCAACTATGGCTACACCTTC. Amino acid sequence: CILAANYGYTF.

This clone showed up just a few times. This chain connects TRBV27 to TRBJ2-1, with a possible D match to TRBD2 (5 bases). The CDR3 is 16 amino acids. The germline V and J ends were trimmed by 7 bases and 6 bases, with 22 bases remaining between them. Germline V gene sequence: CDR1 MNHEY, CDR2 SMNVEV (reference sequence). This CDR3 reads CASNPLRSPRGNEQFF. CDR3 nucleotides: TGTGCCAGCAATCCCCTCCGGAGCCCCCGGGGCAATGAGCAGTTCTTC.

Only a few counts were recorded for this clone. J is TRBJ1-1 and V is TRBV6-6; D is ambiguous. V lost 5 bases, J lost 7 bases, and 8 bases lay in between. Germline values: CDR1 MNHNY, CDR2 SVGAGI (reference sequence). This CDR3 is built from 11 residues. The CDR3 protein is CASSQEFEAFF. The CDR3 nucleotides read TGTGCCAGCAGTCAAGAGTTTGAAGCTTTCTTT.

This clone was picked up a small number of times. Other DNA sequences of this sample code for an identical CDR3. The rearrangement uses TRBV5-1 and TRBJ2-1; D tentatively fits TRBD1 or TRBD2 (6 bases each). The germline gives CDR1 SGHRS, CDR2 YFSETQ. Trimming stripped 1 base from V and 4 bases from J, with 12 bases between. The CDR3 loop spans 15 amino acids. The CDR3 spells CASSLPGGRYNEQFF. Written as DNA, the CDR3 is TGCGCCAGCAGCTTGCCTGGGGGGCGGTACAATGAGCAGTTCTTC. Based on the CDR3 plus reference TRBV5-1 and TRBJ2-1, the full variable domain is KAGVTQTPRYLIKTRGQQVTLSCSPISGHRSVSWYQQTPGQGLQFLFEYFSETQRNKGNFPGRFSGRQFSNSRSEMNVSTLELGDSALYLCASSLPGGRYNEQFFGPGTRLTVL.